A selection of T cell receptor beta chains follows, all from one sample in a study of blood T cell repertoires in COVID-19. Clones were read by immunoSEQ multiplex PCR, and TCRdb kept only the in-frame ones, dropping some. The table has about 50,000 clones, roughly 82% seen once. The sample was peripheral blood. Receptors originate from a woman in her sixties or seventies with acute or convalescent COVID-19. CDR3s include the opening cysteine and the closing phenylalanine or tryptophan. A D gene is named only where the DNA matches it firmly. Only part of the rows carry a size: once, few, many, or a class if the clone is expanded.

>NA|TRBV5-1|TRBJ2-5|NA
TGCGCCAGCAGCTTTGTCGGGGGAGAGACCCAGTACTTC
CASSFVGGETQYF
>TRBD1|TRBV3-1/TRBV3-2|TRBJ1-1|NA
TGTGCCAGCAGCCAAGAAAGGGGGCGGAACACTGAAGCTTTCTTT
CASSQERGRNTEAFF
>NA|TRBV10-2|TRBJ1-1|NA
TGCGCCAGCAGTGAGTTAATGGGGGCCAGGACTGAAGCTTTCTTT
CASSELMGARTEAFF
>NA|TRBV21-1|TRBJ1-5|NA
TGTGCCAGCAGCAAACGCCAGGGAAGATTCGAAAATCAGCCCCAGCATTTT
CASSKRQGRFENQPQHF
>NA|TRBV11-2|TRBJ1-1|NA
TGTGCCAGCAGCCTATCCACCTTGAACACTGAAGCTTTCTTT
CASSLSTLNTEAFF
>TRBD1|TRBV24-1|TRBJ2-1|NA
TGTGCCACCAGTGATTTTAAAGGGGGCCAGTACAATGAGCAGTTCTTC
CATSDFKGGQYNEQFF
>NA|TRBV6-2/TRBV6-3|TRBJ1-1|NA
TGTGCCAGCAGTGATGGACAGTTGCTGTTTCGAACTGAAGCTTTCTTT
CASSDGQLLFRTEAFF
>TRBD1|TRBV4-1|TRBJ1-1|once
TGCGCCAGCAGCCCCAGGACAGGGGGGTACACTGAAGCTTTCTTT
CASSPRTGGYTEAFF
>TRBD2|TRBV5-5|TRBJ2-5|NA
TGTGCCAGCAGCTTGCGTCCACTAGCGGAGGAGACCCAGTACTTC
CASSLRPLAEETQYF
>NA|TRBV29-1|TRBJ2-3|NA
TGCAGCGTTGCCGGGACGGGACACACAGATACGCAGTATTTT
CSVAGTGHTDTQYF
>TRBD2|TRBV3-1/TRBV3-2|TRBJ2-1|NA
TGTGCCAGCAGCCCGGGACTAGCTGTGAATGAGCAGTTCTTC
CASSPGLAVNEQFF
>TRBD2|TRBV5-5|TRBJ2-1|NA
TGTGCCAGCAGCTTGGGGGGACTAGACTACAATGAGCAGTTCTTC
CASSLGGLDYNEQFF
>TRBD2|TRBV6-2/TRBV6-3|TRBJ2-5|NA
TGTGCCAGCAGTTACCTAGAGCGGGGGTTCAAAGAGACCCAGTACTTC
CASSYLERGFKETQYF
>NA|TRBV19|TRBJ1-5|NA
TGTGCCAGTAGGGTACAGGCCAGCAATCAGCCCCAGCATTTT
CASRVQASNQPQHF
>TRBD1|TRBV28|TRBJ2-5|NA
TGTGCCAGCAGTTCATTGACAGGGGGTATCCTCAAAGAGACCCAGTACTTC
CASSSLTGGILKETQYF
>TRBD1|TRBV9|TRBJ1-2|NA
TGTGCCAGCAGCGTAGCCCCCACAGGGGAATATGGCTACACCTTC
CASSVAPTGEYGYTF
>TRBD1|TRBV9|TRBJ1-4|NA
TGTGCCAGCAGCGTGGACAGGGGAGGAATTGGGGAAAAACTGTTTTTT
CASSVDRGGIGEKLFF
>TRBD1|TRBV24-1|TRBJ1-2|NA
TGTGCCACCAGTGATGCGTTAGGGACAGGTAACTATGGCTACACCTTC
CATSDALGTGNYGYTF
>TRBD2|TRBV6-1|TRBJ2-3|NA
TGTGCCAGCAGTGAAGGGGGGGTAGCGGGAGGAAATACGCAGTATTTT
CASSEGGVAGGNTQYF
>TRBD1|TRBV28|TRBJ1-4|NA
TGTGCCAGCAGTTACGGACAGGTCCATGAGAATGAAAAACTGTTTTTT
CASSYGQVHENEKLFF
>TRBD1|TRBV28|TRBJ1-1|once
TGTGCCAGCAGTTCATACCGGGACAGACATGAAGCTTTCTTT
CASSSYRDRHEAFF
>TRBD1|TRBV27|TRBJ1-5|NA
TGTGCCAGCAGCGACAGGGCTCGCAATCAGCCCCAGCATTTT
CASSDRARNQPQHF
>NA|TRBV21-1|TRBJ2-2|large
TGTGCCAGCAGCAAGGTTCTAGTCCTGAACACCGGGGAGCTGTTTTTT
CASSKVLVLNTGELFF
>TRBD1|TRBV2|TRBJ1-6|NA
TGTGCCAGCTCCGACAGGGAAAAGACACCCCTCCACTTT
CASSDREKTPLHF
>NA|TRBV10-2|TRBJ2-3|medium-sized
TGCGCCAGCAGTGAGTCTCATACAGATACGCAGTATTTT
CASSESHTDTQYF
>TRBD2|TRBV27|TRBJ2-4|NA
TGTGCCAGCAGTACCTTAGCGGGAGGGACAAACATTCAGTACTTC
CASSTLAGGTNIQYF
>NA|TRBV30|TRBJ2-6|NA
TGTGCCTGGGCGGGGGCGTCTTCTGGGGCCAACGTCCTGACTTTC
CAWAGASSGANVLTF
>NA|TRBV10-1|TRBJ2-3|NA
TGCGCCACCTCCTTAGCAGATACGCAGTATTTT
CATSLADTQYF
>NA|TRBV11-2|TRBJ2-4|NA
TGTGCCAGCAGCTTAGAGCCGCGGAACATTCAGTACTTC
CASSLEPRNIQYF
>NA|TRBV2|TRBJ1-6|NA
TGTGCCAGCAGGAACAGGGAGGGAGATTCACCCCTCCACTTT
CASRNREGDSPLHF
>NA|TRBV18|TRBJ1-1|NA
TGTGCCAGCTCATCCAGAAACCTGAACACTGAAGCTTTCTTT
CASSSRNLNTEAFF
>NA|TRBV12-3/TRBV12-4|TRBJ1-5|once
TGTGCCAGCAGTAAACTCCGTAATCAGCCCCAGCATTTT
CASSKLRNQPQHF
>NA|TRBV11-1|TRBJ1-3|NA
TGTGCCAGCAGCTTTAGCGGGAGCTCTGGAAACACCATATATTTT
CASSFSGSSGNTIYF
>TRBD2|TRBV27|TRBJ2-7|once
TGTGCCAGCGGACTAGCGGTCAACTACGAGCAGTACTTC
CASGLAVNYEQYF
>TRBD1|TRBV19|TRBJ1-2|NA
TGTGCCAGTAGCCTAGACAGGGATAGAGGGTATGGCTACACCTTC
CASSLDRDRGYGYTF
>TRBD1|TRBV27|TRBJ2-2|NA
TGTGCCAGCAGTCCCTACAGACAGGGGGCCGGGGAGCTGTTTTTT
CASSPYRQGAGELFF
>TRBD1|TRBV30|TRBJ1-2|NA
TGTGCCTGGACCGACCCAGGGGGGATTTACTATGGCTACACCTTC
CAWTDPGGIYYGYTF
>TRBD1|TRBV2|TRBJ1-1|NA
TGTGCCAGCAGTGAAAGGACAGGGGCCGAAGCTTTCTTT
CASSERTGAEAFF
>NA|TRBV30|TRBJ2-7|NA
TGTGCCTGGACCCCAGACTCGCGTAGGGAGCAGTACTTC
CAWTPDSRREQYF
>NA|TRBV7-8|TRBJ1-1|NA
TGTGCCAGCAGCCCAGAAACAGGACCGGTGAACACTGAAGCTTTCTTT
CASSPETGPVNTEAFF
>NA|TRBV18|TRBJ1-1|NA
TGTGCCAGCTCACCTAGTAGCAGGAACACTGAAGCTTTCTTT
CASSPSSRNTEAFF
>NA|TRBV21-1|TRBJ1-5|NA
TGTGCCAGCAGCAAAGCGCAAAGGTTTATACAGGGCGGCAATCAGCCCCAGCATTTT
CASSKAQRFIQGGNQPQHF
>NA|TRBV29-1|TRBJ2-3|NA
TGCAGCGTGGGGGCAGGCCTTCTAAGCACAGATACGCAGTATTTT
CSVGAGLLSTDTQYF
>TRBD2|TRBV7-9|TRBJ2-2|few
TGTGCCAGCAGCTTAGTCCCGGGAGGGGAACACCGGGAGCTGTTTTTT
CASSLVPGGEHRELFF
>TRBD1|TRBV4-2|TRBJ1-2|NA
TGTGCCAGCAGCCAGGAGACAGGGGACTATGGCTACACCTTC
CASSQETGDYGYTF
>TRBD1|TRBV5-1|TRBJ1-2|NA
TGCGCCAGCAGCTTAACTTCCACAGGGGGCTATGGCTACACCTTC
CASSLTSTGGYGYTF
>TRBD1|TRBV19|TRBJ2-7|NA
TGTGCCAGTAGGGCGGACAGGGGAACCTACGAGCAGTACTTC
CASRADRGTYEQYF
>TRBD2|TRBV5-1|TRBJ2-2|NA
TGCGCCAGCAGCTCTAGCGGGGGTAACACCGGGGAGCTGTTTTTT
CASSSSGGNTGELFF
>NA|TRBV6-6|TRBJ1-4|NA
TGTGCCAGCAGTTACACCTTGAGACTGTTTTTT
CASSYTLRLFF
>NA|TRBV3-1/TRBV3-2|TRBJ2-3|NA
TGTGCCAGCAGCCAATCCAGGACTATCACGCAGTATTTT
CASSQSRTITQYF